The 21 T cell receptor beta chains below all came from one sample that was sequenced in a study of identical twins. TCRdb reanalysed the 5' RACE reads using MiXCR and keeps one entry per CDR3 protein. Of roughly 570,000 distinct CDR3 sequences listed, 7.5% to 10% are singletons. These data were also filed under a second study, of yellow fever vaccine responses in identical twins.

Sequencing input: PBMCs. The source of these receptors is a woman between 18 and 29 years old in good health.

This clonotype was counted ten times or more. This chain uses TRBV5-1 with TRBJ2-1; 11 bases align to TRBD2. Germline CDR1 is SGHRS and CDR2 is YFSETQ. The V segment lost 4 bases and the J segment 3 bases; nucleotides outside the gene matches: 6. The CDR3 has 16 residues. This CDR3 is CASSSVGTSGYNEQFF. The DNA of the CDR3 is TGCGCCAGCAGCAGCGTCGGGACTAGCGGCTACAATGAGCAGTTCTTC.

This clonotype was detected many times. V and J are TRBV29-1 and TRBJ2-5, with D perhaps matching TRBD2 (5 bases). The CDR3 contains 13 residues. Between the trimmed V and J ends, which lost 1 base and 5 bases, there was a span of 11 bases. The germline CDR1 and CDR2 sequences are SQVTM and ANQGSEA. The chain's CDR3 is CSVEASLVETQYF. As DNA, the CDR3 is TGCAGCGTTGAAGCATCACTAGTTGAGACCCAGTACTTC.

To note about this clonotype: A much larger clone sits a single nucleotide away, making a read error possible. No conserved phenylalanine or tryptophan is present at the end of the CDR3, so a read error is the likely explanation. The genes are TRBV5-6 and TRBJ2-3; a possible D gene is TRBD1 (5 bases). Looked up from germline, CDR1 is SGHDT and CDR2 is YYEEEE. The V end lost 4 bases, the J end lost 0 bases, and 12 bases lay between the germline ends. The CDR3 totals 15 residues. The CDR3 nucleotides are TGTGCCAGCAGCATCATCCAGGGCAGCACAGATACGCAGTATTCT. This encodes CASSIIQGSTDTQYS.

The chain recombines TRBV7-6 with TRBJ2-7, with 8 bases lining up with TRBD2. The germline V gene has CDR1 SGHVS and CDR2 FNYEAQ. The CDR3 runs to 15 residues. The ends lost 4 bases at V and 0 bases at J; junction bases unmatched: 5. CDR3 in amino acids: CASSSRAGDSYEQYF. For the CDR3, the DNA is TGTGCCAGCAGCTCTAGAGCGGGGGACTCCTACGAGCAGTACTTC.

The table lists this clonotype with a few counts. The gene calls are TRBV5-1 and TRBJ2-3, with D maybe TRBD2 (6 bases). V lost 10 bases, J lost 5 bases, and 23 bases lay in between. This CDR3 comprises 15 residues. Germline V gene data show CDR1 as SGHRS and CDR2 as YFSETQ. CDR3 DNA sequence: TGCGCCCGCCCTCCTTTCCGGGGGAAGAGAGATACGCAGTATTTT. Encoded protein: CARPPFRGKRDTQYF.

In its sample, this clonotype was seen a few times. This chain links TRBV28 with TRBJ2-7, with TRBD1 matching 7 bases. Trimming cost V 6 bases and J 9 bases; bases outside gene matches: 14. Per the germline V gene, CDR1 is MDHEN and CDR2 is SYDVKM. The CDR3 contains 14 residues. This CDR3 is CASSSPQGDPSQYF. As DNA, the CDR3 is TGTGCCAGCAGCTCCCCCCAGGGGGACCCCTCGCAGTACTTC.

This clonotype was seen at least ten times. This rearrangement joins TRBV27 to TRBJ2-7, with D uncertain. The V gene's germline CDR1 is MNHEY and CDR2 SMNVEV (reference sequence). CDR3 length: 13 residues. V shed 5 bases and J shed 0 bases, with 8 bases lying between them. CDR3 amino acids: CASSNRYSYEQYF. The CDR3 DNA is TGTGCCAGCAGTAATCGGTACTCCTACGAGCAGTACTTC.

To note about this clonotype: Mismatch with germline at one junction end may stem from a read error. This chain connects TRBV12-3 or TRBV12-4 to TRBJ2-6; TRBD2 aligns across 7 bases. CDR3 length equals 18 residues. The chain's CDR3 is CACSLAGIRTSGANVLTF. DNA of the CDR3: TGTGCCTGCAGTTTAGCGGGTATCAGGACCTCTGGGGCCAACGTCCTGACTTTC.

This clonotype was seen at least ten times. The V and J genes are TRBV29-1 and TRBJ1-1, with 7 nucleotides matching TRBD1. Unmatched junction bases numbered 3, after V lost 4 bases and J lost 1 base. Germline V gene data show CDR1 as SQVTM and CDR2 as ANQGSEA. The CDR3 consists of 13 residues. In DNA form, the CDR3 reads TGCAGCGTTGCAGGGGGTGAGAACACTGAAGCTTTCTTT. The encoded protein is CSVAGGENTEAFF.

This clonotype has at least ten counts. The genes are TRBV20-1 and TRBJ2-7; the D gene is possibly TRBD2 (5 bases). CDR3 size: 14 residues. V dropped 3 bases and J dropped 3 bases, with 15 bases sitting between them. Germline values: CDR1 DFQATT, CDR2 SNEGSKA (reference sequence). DNA of the CDR3: TGCAGTGCTAGGGGTCTAGCAGGCTACTACGAGCAGTACTTC. Residues: CSARGLAGYYEQYF.

The rearrangement uses TRBV11-3 and TRBJ1-2; D is perhaps TRBD1 (6 bases). Trimming took 3 bases from V and 8 from J, leaving 13 bases between them. The CDR3 is 13 residues long. The germline gives CDR1 SGHNT, CDR2 YENEEA. The CDR3 spells CASSFSQGNGYTF. DNA of the CDR3: TGTGCCAGCAGCTTTTCGCAGGGGAACGGCTACACCTTC.

The chain couples TRBV24-1 to TRBJ2-5; tentatively, D is TRBD2 (6 bases). Trimming pared 3 bases from V and 0 bases from J, leaving 10 bases between. Germline V gene data show CDR1 as KGHDR and CDR2 as SFDVKD. CDR3 size: 15 residues. CDR3 DNA sequence: TGTGCCACCAGTGATAGGGACTTGTACCAAGAGACCCAGTACTTC. It specifies CATSDRDLYQETQYF.

This clonotype was seen ten or more times. The chain couples TRBV5-1 to TRBJ2-1; D possibly corresponds to TRBD1 (6 bases). The length of the CDR3 is 11 residues. Germline CDR1 is SGHRS and CDR2 is YFSETQ. The V end lost 6 bases, the J end lost 7 bases, and 8 bases lay between the germline ends. CDR3 sequence: CASTGENEQFF. The CDR3 DNA follows: TGCGCCAGCACAGGGGAGAATGAGCAGTTCTTC.

The chain carries TRBV5-1 and TRBJ2-5; 8 bases are a match to TRBD2. V lost 0 bases to trimming and J lost 4 bases; unmatched junction nucleotides: 8. Germline V gives CDR1 SGHRS, CDR2 YFSETQ. The CDR3 is 16 amino acids. The CDR3 coding sequence is TGCGCCAGCAGCTTGGCTCGGGGGGGTACTGGAGAGACCCAGTACTTC. Amino acids: CASSLARGGTGETQYF.

This clonotype was counted between two and nine times. The chain employs TRBV6-1 and TRBJ2-2; maybe TRBD2 (7 bases). Germline CDR1 is MNHNS and CDR2 is SASEGT. Trimming shortened V by 7 bases and J by 4 bases, and 19 bases separated the two germline ends. This CDR3 spans 16 amino acids. The CDR3 DNA is TGTGCCAGCACCTTGGGGGGGGGGCATGGCACCGGGGAGCTGTTTTTT. It codes for CASTLGGGHGTGELFF.

Ten or more counts support this clonotype. The genes are TRBV7-2 and TRBJ2-7; D not resolved. In germline, CDR1 is SGHTA, CDR2 FQGNSA. V was pared by 5 bases and J by 0 bases, with 8 bases between. The CDR3 is 13 amino acids. In DNA form, the CDR3 reads TGTGCCAGCAGCACAGCCCTCTCCTACGAGCAGTACTTC. It is translated as CASSTALSYEQYF.

This clonotype was seen at least ten times. CDR3 sequence: CASSQEPSGSYEQYF. The DNA for the CDR3 is TGCGCCAGCAGCCAAGAACCTAGCGGGAGCTACGAGCAGTACTTC. This chain uses TRBV4-3 with TRBJ2-7; 10 nucleotides line up with TRBD2. Trimming removed 0 bases from V and 3 bases from J; junction bases left unmatched: 2. This CDR3 spans 15 amino acids. Per the germline V gene, CDR1 is LGHNA and CDR2 is YSLEER.

The chain employs TRBV7-2 and TRBJ2-3, with 9 bases that match TRBD2. The CDR3 length is 15 residues. The germline CDR1 and CDR2 sequences are SGHTA and FQGNSA. With V trimmed by 0 bases and J by 9 bases, 7 bases remained unmatched. CDR3 in DNA: TGTGCCAGCAGCTTAGCCCTAGCGGGATGGCCAACGCAGTATTTT. It yields the protein CASSLALAGWPTQYF.

The chain links TRBV5-1 to TRBJ2-3, with 9 bases lining up with TRBD2. CDR1 and CDR2 from the germline V gene are SGHRS and YFSETQ. The CDR3 contains 15 residues. The V gene end was trimmed by 3 bases and the J gene end by 6 bases; junction bases not matched to a gene: 8. The CDR3 DNA reads as TGCGCCAGCAGCTCACTCGGGACTAGCTCCGATACGCAGTATTTT. The encoded protein is CASSSLGTSSDTQYF.

This clonotype appeared many times. The genes are TRBV20-1 and TRBJ2-7; 10 bases align to TRBD2. The V gene end was trimmed by 1 base and the J gene end by 3 bases; junction bases not matched to a gene: 6. The CDR3 loop spans 15 amino acids. Germline V gene data show CDR1 as DFQATT and CDR2 as SNEGSKA (reference sequence). DNA of the CDR3: TGCAGTGCTAGAGGGTTCGCTAGCGGGAGCTACGAGCAGTACTTC. This codes for CSARGFASGSYEQYF.

This clonotype was observed a few times. The rearrangement uses TRBV4-3 and TRBJ2-3; 9 bases match TRBD2. Germline V lookup: CDR1 LGHNA, CDR2 YSLEER. Germline trimming cut 4 bases from V and 4 bases from J; bases unmatched to any gene: 9. This CDR3 contains 16 residues. The CDR3 region is CASSPVAQREADTQYF. The CDR3 DNA follows: TGCGCCAGCAGCCCTGTTGCCCAGCGGGAGGCAGATACGCAGTATTTT.